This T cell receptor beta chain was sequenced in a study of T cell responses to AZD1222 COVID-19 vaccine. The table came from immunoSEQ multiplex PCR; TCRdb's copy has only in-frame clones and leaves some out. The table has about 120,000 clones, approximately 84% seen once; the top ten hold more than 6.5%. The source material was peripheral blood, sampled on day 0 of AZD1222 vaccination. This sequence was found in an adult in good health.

In nucleotides, the CDR3 is TGTGCCAGCAGCGCCTCGGGGGAGGCTGGAAACACCATATATTTT. Its translation is CASSASGEAGNTIYF. V is TRBV9 and J is TRBJ1-3; TRBD1 is a possible D gene (5 bases). The germline CDR1 and CDR2 sequences are SGDLS and YYNGEE. The CDR3 totals 15 residues. Trimming left V 3 bases short and J 2 bases short, with 12 bases between.